This entry describes one T cell receptor (beta chain). Profiled with immunoSEQ multiplex PCR; TCRdb holds only in-frame clones, not every one. The table has about 2.4 million clones, approximately 94% seen once. This sample is part of a study of shared clonotypes between healthy human individuals. Germline CDR1 is SGHNT and CDR2 is YYREEE (reference sequence). V gave up 6 bases and J gave up 4 bases; unmatched junction bases: 9. This CDR3 is 14 amino acids long. This chain uses TRBV5-4 with TRBJ2-5; TRBD2 agrees at 7 bases. The receptor comes from a man between 18 and 29 years old in good health. Some clones in this sample may be carry-over from other donors' samples. Sample: naive CD4+ T cells from PBMCs. Subset noted: CD45RA+ positively selected. The CDR3 reads CASTLGGTSETQYF. CDR3 DNA sequence: TGTGCCAGCACCCTGGGGGGGACTTCAGAGACCCAGTACTTC.